Sequencing of this T cell receptor beta chain was carried out in a study of T-cell reconstitution after alpha-beta-depleted transplantation in children. This clonotype has only a few counts. CDR1 is LGHDT, CDR2 YNNKEL, per germline (reference sequence). The CDR3 has 15 residues. After removal of 4 bases from V and 4 bases from J, the junction contained 6 bases not matched to a gene. A library of TCRbeta sequences, prepared with unique molecular identifiers, was generated. One entry per CDR3 protein, called by TCRdb with MiXCR from the PCR reads. The profile shows around 360,000 distinct CDR3 sequences, 10% of them singletons.

The clonotype was recovered from a human donor who donated a stem cell graft to a child with acute lymphoblastic leukemia. The V and J genes are TRBV3-1 and TRBJ2-5, with 10 bases fitting TRBD2. The sequencing used PBMCs from the stem cell graft donor, collected from the stem cell graft. The CDR3 spells CASSPGVAGGETQYF. Here the CDR3 DNA reads TGTGCCAGCAGCCCTGGAGTAGCGGGAGGAGAGACCCAGTACTTC.